The 32 T cell receptor beta chains listed next were all sequenced from one sample in a study of T cell repertoires in aging, cancer and after chemotherapy. Rearranged V-D-J TRB sequences were amplified with a mixed TRB-A/B primer pool. From the multiplex PCR reads, TCRdb called clonotypes with MiXCR, one entry per CDR3 protein. The table has about 12,000 distinct CDR3 sequences, 31% seen once. Peripheral blood genomic DNA, not sorted cells or RNA, was the template. Material: blood. The receptors shown here come from a human donor in good health. The donor label of this sample is uncertain.

In the case of this clonotype: This may be a read error, as it is one base from a much larger clone. The chain links TRBV29-1 to TRBJ1-1; unclear D gene. Germline CDR1 and CDR2: SQVTM and ANQGSEA. The CDR3 contains 11 residues. Trimming took off 2 bases at V and 4 bases at J, with 5 bases between the two ends. CDR3 in amino acids: CSVERVTEAFF. The DNA for the CDR3 is TGCAGCGTTGAACGCGTCACTGAAGCTTTCTTT.

This clonotype is classed as medium-sized. This chain connects TRBV19 to TRBJ2-5; D may be TRBD1 or TRBD2 (5 bases each). The ends were cut back, 3 bases at V and 4 bases at J, with 12 bases in the middle. CDR1 is LNHDA, CDR2 SQIVND, per germline (reference sequence). There are 14 residues in the CDR3. CDR3 amino acids: CASSISSGRETQYF. DNA of the CDR3: TGTGCCAGTAGTATTTCGTCAGGGAGAGAGACCCAGTACTTC.

This clonotype was picked up a small number of times. The chain employs TRBV6-2 or TRBV6-3 and TRBJ2-1; D is uncertain. CDR3 length: 12 residues. CDR1 is MNHEY and CDR2 is SVGEGT in the germline V gene. Trimming removed 2 bases from V and 9 bases from J, with 8 bases in between. DNA of the CDR3: TGTGCCAGCAGTTACAAGAGGAGTGAGCAGTTCTTC. Translating it yields CASSYKRSEQFF.

The chain recombines TRBV27 with TRBJ2-1, with no clear D. CDR1 is MNHEY, CDR2 SMNVEV, per germline (reference sequence). Trimming removed 3 bases at V and 2 bases at J, with 5 bases between. This CDR3 region has 13 residues. CDR3 sequence: CASSLGTYNEQFF. CDR3 DNA: TGTGCCAGCAGTTTGGGCACCTACAATGAGCAGTTCTTC.

The chain employs TRBV11-2 and TRBJ2-3, with TRBD2 as a possible D gene (6 bases). The CDR3 has 15 residues. Germline V gives CDR1 SGHAT, CDR2 FQNNGV. V lost 1 base and J 1 base, leaving 9 bases between the germline ends. Written as DNA, the CDR3 is TGTGCCAGCAGCTTAGGCGGGGACCGCACAGATACGCAGTATTTT. Its protein product is CASSLGGDRTDTQYF. Looking up the rest from reference TRBV11-2 and TRBJ2-3 gives the full variable domain: EAGVAQSPRYKIIEKRQSVAFWCNPISGHATLYWYQQILGQGPKLLIQFQNNGVVDDSQLPKDRFSAERLKGVDSTLKIQPAKLEDSAVYLCASSLGGDRTDTQYFGPGTRLTVL.

The V call is TRBV19, the J call TRBJ1-4; 11 positions match TRBD1. The CDR3 covers 16 residues. Germline V gene data show CDR1 as LNHDA and CDR2 as SQIVND (reference sequence). V gave up 3 bases and J gave up 7 bases; unmatched junction bases: 7. This chain's CDR3 is CASSIRDRGRSEKLFF. CDR3 DNA: TGTGCCAGTAGTATTCGGGACAGGGGGAGGAGTGAAAAACTGTTTTTT.

This chain links TRBV20-1 with TRBJ1-1; TRBD1 aligns across 7 bases. The CDR3 covers 13 residues. CDR1 DFQATT and CDR2 SNEGSKA come from the germline V gene (reference sequence). The junction had 2 bases not matched to a gene; V was cut back by 1 base and J by 3 bases. CDR3 amino acids: CSARGQGHTEAFF. The CDR3 DNA reads TGCAGTGCTAGAGGACAGGGCCACACTGAAGCTTTCTTT.

This clonotype was seen a few times. This chain links TRBV11-2 with TRBJ2-7; D ambiguous. Germline V gene lookup returns CDR1 SGHAT and CDR2 FQNNGV. This CDR3 has 12 amino acids. V was cut by 4 bases and J by 7 bases, with 11 bases left in between. The CDR3 here is CASSSTSEEQYF. In DNA, the CDR3 is TGTGCCAGCAGCTCGACGTCGGAGGAGCAGTACTTC.

By share, this clonotype counts as medium-sized. The chain employs TRBV19 and TRBJ2-2; D not certain. Germline CDR1 is LNHDA and CDR2 is SQIVND (reference sequence). The germline V and J ends were trimmed by 10 bases and 0 bases, with 9 bases remaining between them. This CDR3 is built from 13 residues. CDR3 amino acids: CATSRTNTGELFF. In DNA form, the CDR3 reads TGTGCCACCTCGAGAACGAACACCGGGGAGCTGTTTTTT.

This clonotype was detected only a few times. The V call is TRBV6-4, the J call TRBJ2-5, with 9 bases aligning to TRBD2. The CDR3 runs to 15 residues. Germline CDR1 reads MRHNA; CDR2 reads SNTAGT. V gave up 4 bases and J gave up 0 bases; unmatched junction bases: 3. This CDR3 reads CASSVLAGDQETQYF. The CDR3 coding sequence is TGTGCCAGCAGTGTTTTAGCGGGGGACCAAGAGACCCAGTACTTC.

V is TRBV19 and J is TRBJ2-1, with TRBD2 matching over 11 bases. Germline V gives CDR1 LNHDA, CDR2 SQIVND (reference sequence). V was pared by 5 bases and J by 4 bases, with 10 bases of the junction left unmatched. The CDR3 spans 17 residues. This CDR3 reads CASSPRVAGGIYNEQFF. CDR3 DNA: TGTGCCAGTAGTCCACGGGTAGCGGGGGGGATATACAATGAGCAGTTCTTC.

The V and J genes are TRBV6-1 and TRBJ1-5; tentatively, D is TRBD1 (5 bases). The CDR3 contains 15 residues. V lost 0 bases to trimming and J lost 2 bases, with 8 bases between them. Per the germline V gene, CDR1 is MNHNS and CDR2 is SASEGT. CDR3 DNA: TGTGCCAGCAGTGAAGCGGGGGGGGGCAATCAGCCCCAGCATTTT. Its translation is CASSEAGGGNQPQHF.

The chain employs TRBV5-6 and TRBJ2-1; no clear D gene. V lost 2 bases to trimming and J lost 8 bases, with 23 bases between them. Germline V gene sequence: CDR1 SGHDT, CDR2 YYEEEE. CDR3 size: 17 residues. CDR3 sequence: CASSFYVQILEVDEQFF. CDR3 bases: TGTGCCAGCAGCTTCTACGTCCAGATCCTAGAGGTCGATGAGCAGTTCTTC.

In its sample, this clonotype is medium-sized. This sequence joins TRBV29-1 and TRBJ1-1; D is unresolved. The V end lost 5 bases, the J end lost 1 base, and 11 bases lay between the germline ends. Germline lookup yields CDR1 SQVTM and CDR2 ANQGSEA. CDR3 length equals 13 residues. CDR3 residues: CSVILERNTEAFF. The CDR3 DNA reads TGCAGCGTTATCTTGGAGCGGAACACTGAAGCTTTCTTT.

V is TRBV7-9 and J is TRBJ2-3, with a tentative D call TRBD2 (7 bases). Germline V gives CDR1 SEHNR, CDR2 FQNEAQ (reference sequence). V was trimmed by 1 base and J by 5 bases, leaving 19 bases between them. This CDR3 region has 17 residues. The CDR3 region has the DNA TGTGCCAGCAGCTTAGTATTGGCGGGGGCCGGTAGAGATACGCAGTATTTT. Amino acids: CASSLVLAGAGRDTQYF.

This chain joins TRBV5-6 and TRBJ2-7; possibly TRBD1 for D (6 bases). CDR3 length equals 12 residues. Trimming left V 5 bases short and J 7 bases short, with 13 bases between. CDR1 SGHDT and CDR2 YYEEEE come from the germline V gene. DNA of the CDR3: TGTGCCAGCAGTCCAGGGGCCAGAGAGCAGTACTTC. Its protein product is CASSPGAREQYF.

Comment on this clonotype: One junction end does not reproduce the germline sequence, and a read error may be involved. The DNA of the CDR3 is TGCGCCCAACTCCACTCAGAACCCGCGAACACCGGGGAGCTGTTTTTT. This gives the protein CAQLHSEPANTGELFF. The rearrangement joins TRBV7-9 to TRBJ2-2; D gene unclear. This CDR3 has 16 amino acids. The V gene's germline CDR1 is SEHNR and CDR2 FQNEAQ (reference sequence).

The rearrangement uses TRBV5-5 and TRBJ1-2; D call uncertain. CDR3 size: 16 residues. V was pared by 5 bases and J by 4 bases, with 21 bases between. Germline-derived CDR1 and CDR2 are SGHKS and YYEKEE (reference sequence). The CDR3 DNA follows: TGTGCCAGCAGTTCCGGCCCCGGCGCTTTCAGCTATGGCTACACCTTC. Its translation is CASSSGPGAFSYGYTF.

This clonotype was seen a few times. The chain joins TRBV18 to TRBJ1-2; no clear D gene. Trimming cost V 4 bases and J 4 bases, with 10 bases left between them. The CDR3 runs to 13 residues. Germline values: CDR1 KGHSH, CDR2 LQKENI. CDR3 bases: TGTGCCAGCTCACGGGCGGACTTCTATGGCTACACCTTC. This sequence encodes CASSRADFYGYTF.

With regard to this clonotype: At one of its ends the junction is not consistent with the germline gene, which may arise from a read error. V is TRBV6-1 and J is TRBJ2-5; weak D call: TRBD2 (6 bases). The CDR3 runs to 10 residues. Germline-derived CDR1 and CDR2 are MNHNS and SASEGT. CDR3 sequence (DNA): TGTGCCAGCAGTAAATCGGGAGCCCACTTC. Protein product: CASSKSGAHF.

The chain employs TRBV18 and TRBJ2-7; 9 bases align to TRBD1. Germline trimming cut 3 bases from V and 2 bases from J; bases unmatched to any gene: 8. The CDR3 is made up of 16 amino acids. The germline CDR1 and CDR2 sequences are KGHSH and LQKENI. CDR3 in DNA: TGTGCCAGCTCACCTTATCAACAGGGGGCAGCCTACGAGCAGTACTTC. Its translation is CASSPYQQGAAYEQYF.

The chain uses TRBV20-1 and TRBJ1-1, with D possibly TRBD1 on 5 matching bases. The V end was cut by 3 bases, the J end by 0 bases, with 8 bases between. The germline V gene encodes CDR1 DFQATT and CDR2 SNEGSKA (reference sequence). The CDR3 contains 13 residues. The CDR3, as DNA: TGCAGTGCTAGCGGGACGGTGAACACTGAAGCTTTCTTT. Protein: CSASGTVNTEAFF.

This clonotype came up a few times. The rearrangement uses TRBV19 and TRBJ2-5; 16 positions agree with TRBD2. V dropped 3 bases and J dropped 5; count of bases not matched to a gene: 9. The germline V gene encodes CDR1 LNHDA and CDR2 SQIVND (reference sequence). The CDR3 is 18 amino acids. Here the CDR3 reads CASSIRGLAGGLPETQYF. CDR3 coding DNA: TGTGCCAGTAGTATCCGGGGACTAGCGGGGGGGCTCCCCGAGACCCAGTACTTC.

The V and J genes are TRBV5-6 and TRBJ2-7; D possibly corresponds to TRBD1 (6 bases). The CDR3 contains 15 residues. Germline CDR1 SGHDT, CDR2 YYEEEE. V was clipped by 3 bases and J by 2 bases, with 15 bases between them. CDR3 DNA sequence: TGTGCCAGCAGCTGGCAACAGGGCGATACCTACGAGCAGTACTTC. It is translated as CASSWQQGDTYEQYF.

By sample share, this clonotype is medium-sized (0.01 to 0.1%). The V call is TRBV5-6, the J call TRBJ2-3; TRBD1 or TRBD2 may be the D gene (5 bases each). V was pared by 6 bases and J by 1 base, with 9 bases between. CDR1 and CDR2 (germline): SGHDT, YYEEEE. This CDR3 comprises 13 residues. In nucleotides, the CDR3 is TGTGCCAGCACCCGGGACCGCACAGATACGCAGTATTTT. As protein: CASTRDRTDTQYF.

V is TRBV12-3 or TRBV12-4 and J is TRBJ2-2; TRBD2 agrees at 10 bases. The CDR3 runs to 15 residues. Germline trimming cut 6 bases from V and 3 bases from J; bases unmatched to any gene: 4. The CDR3 region is CASRGTSEYTGELFF. In DNA form, the CDR3 reads TGTGCCAGCAGAGGGACTAGCGAGTACACCGGGGAGCTGTTTTTT.

The gene calls are TRBV7-9 and TRBJ2-4; D possibly corresponds to TRBD2 (6 bases). V lost 3 bases, J lost 2 bases, and 11 bases lay in between. The germline gives CDR1 SEHNR, CDR2 FQNEAQ (reference sequence). The CDR3 consists of 15 residues. The CDR3 is CASSLVAGSKNIQYF. The CDR3 coding sequence is TGTGCCAGCAGCTTGGTTGCGGGGTCCAAAAACATTCAGTACTTC.

This clonotype was detected only a few times. The genes are TRBV7-6 and TRBJ1-2, with D unresolved. V gave up 5 bases and J gave up 2 bases, with 9 bases separating them. This CDR3 is built from 13 residues. Germline CDR1 reads SGHVS; CDR2 reads FNYEAQ. Here the CDR3 DNA reads TGTGCCAGCAGCGCCAGCCGGAACTATGGCTACACCTTC. It encodes CASSASRNYGYTF.

This clonotype was seen only a few times. The J gene is TRBJ2-1, the V gene TRBV5-1; 9 positions match TRBD2. Germline trimming cut 0 bases from V and 0 bases from J; bases unmatched to any gene: 7. The CDR3 has 18 residues. Per the germline V gene, CDR1 is SGHRS and CDR2 is YFSETQ. Here the CDR3 DNA reads TGCGCCAGCAGCTTGGGAGGTAGCGGGGGCTACTCCTACAATGAGCAGTTCTTC. This sequence encodes CASSLGGSGGYSYNEQFF. Looking up the rest from reference TRBV5-1 and TRBJ2-1 gives the full variable domain: KAGVTQTPRYLIKTRGQQVTLSCSPISGHRSVSWYQQTPGQGLQFLFEYFSETQRNKGNFPGRFSGRQFSNSRSEMNVSTLELGDSALYLCASSLGGSGGYSYNEQFFGPGTRLTVL.

A remark on this clonotype: Sequence at one end of the junction differs from germline and may be a read error. The chain employs TRBV5-5 and TRBJ2-1; D is undetermined. Germline CDR1 SGHKS, CDR2 YYEKEE (reference sequence). The CDR3 totals 12 residues. CDR3 in amino acids: CASSLSPVEQFF. CDR3 sequence (DNA): TGCGCCAGCAGCCTTTCTCCGGTTGAGCAGTTCTTC.

V is TRBV27 and J is TRBJ2-7; D is uncertain. The CDR3 covers 16 residues. Trimming removed 2 bases from V and 3 bases from J, with 17 bases in between. Germline CDR1 MNHEY, CDR2 SMNVEV (reference sequence). The CDR3 DNA sequence: TGTGCCAGCAGTTTAGGGTGGTCCACGGTAAGCTACGAGCAGTACTTC. Translated: CASSLGWSTVSYEQYF.

The chain links TRBV19 to TRBJ2-1; 12 nucleotides agree with TRBD2. Germline CDR1 is LNHDA and CDR2 is SQIVND (reference sequence). The CDR3 runs to 15 residues. V shed 3 bases and J 8 bases; nucleotides not matched to a gene: 5. The CDR3 region has the DNA TGTGCCAGTAGTATCATCGCTAGCGGGGGGGATGAGCAGTTCTTC. Translating gives CASSIIASGGDEQFF.